The 2 T cell receptor beta chains in this list originate from one sample, sequenced in a study of shared clonotypes between healthy human individuals. TCRdb keeps only in-frame clones here, not all; method: immunoSEQ multiplex PCR. The sample includes about 300,000 clones, around two thirds seen only once; the top ten take about a tenth. Sequenced input: memory CD4+ T cells sorted from blood. Documented subset: CD45RA-negative fraction. The receptors shown here come from a man younger than 45 in good health.

This chain links TRBV18 with TRBJ1-1, with D possibly matching TRBD1 (6 bases). Germline values: CDR1 KGHSH, CDR2 LQKENI. V shed 2 bases and J shed 3 bases, with 10 bases lying between them. The CDR3 sequence is 14 residues long. The CDR3 protein is CASSPSEGDTEAFF. The CDR3, as DNA: TGTGCCAGCTCACCATCGGAGGGGGACACTGAAGCTTTCTTT.

The J gene is TRBJ1-4, the V gene TRBV21-1; the table calls TRBD1, which could not be checked here. TRBV21-1 is reported as a pseudogene. The CDR3 has 18 residues. In DNA form, the CDR3 reads TGTGCCAGCAGCAATTGGGGGACAGGGAAGAAGTGGGGTGAAAAACTGTTTTTT. Translated: CASSNWGTGKKWGEKLFF.